This TCR beta chain was captured in a study of blood T cell repertoires in COVID-19. Study-level information: Donors in the United States, Italy and Spain gave samples during acute or convalescent COVID-19. In each case, the material was cDNA or gDNA derived from T cells, B-cell-depleted T cells, or PBMCs.

Assay: immunoSEQ multiplex PCR; the TCRdb copy retains only in-frame clones and omits some. Of about 210,000 clones in the sample, 84% are singletons; the top ten hold roughly 8.7%. This CDR3 region has 16 residues. Germline values: CDR1 KGHSH, CDR2 LQKENI. With 3 bases removed from V and 0 bases from J, the gap between germline ends came to 12 bases. Input material: peripheral blood. This sequence joins TRBV18 and TRBJ2-1; D might be TRBD2 (5 bases). This receptor was identified in a man over 45 with active or convalescent COVID-19. The CDR3 DNA reads TGTGCCAGCTCACCCCGCCCGGGAAGCTCCTACAATGAGCAGTTCTTC. This encodes CASSPRPGSSYNEQFF.